The next 29 T cell receptor beta chains were all read from a single sample in a study of cytotoxic CD8 clonotypes in ibrutinib-treated CLL. Clones were sequenced by immunoSEQ multiplex PCR, and TCRdb holds only the in-frame ones, with some missing. The repertoire consists of approximately 340,000 clones, with about 64% occurring once and the leading ten covering roughly 6.8%. The sequences come from PBMCs, collected after 36 months of ibrutinib treatment. Receptors were obtained from a human donor with chronic lymphocytic leukemia.

This clone was recorded once. This sequence joins TRBV6-4 and TRBJ2-2; TRBD2 matches 7 bases. The V gene end was trimmed by 2 bases and the J gene end by 5 bases; junction bases not matched to a gene: 5. This CDR3 is 15 amino acids long. CDR1 and CDR2 from the germline V gene are MRHNA and SNTAGT. The CDR3 is CASSDGGRSTGELFF. CDR3 DNA sequence: TGTGCCAGCAGTGACGGCGGGAGATCGACCGGGGAGCTGTTTTTT.

The gene calls are TRBV2 and TRBJ2-5; 7 bases line up with TRBD2. Germline CDR1 reads SNHLY; CDR2 reads FYNNEI. Germline trimming cut 6 bases from V and 5 bases from J; bases unmatched to any gene: 15. This CDR3 spans 16 amino acids. CDR3 nucleotide sequence: TGTGCCAGCAGGCGAATCTCCGGGAGGCTCGGGGAGACCCAGTACTTC. Its translation is CASRRISGRLGETQYF.

The J gene is TRBJ1-1, the V gene TRBV7-9; D gene unclear. This CDR3 has 12 residues. V lost 4 bases and J lost 2, with 5 bases in between. CDR1 is SEHNR and CDR2 is FQNEAQ in the germline V gene (reference sequence). The CDR3 DNA sequence: TGTGCCAGCAGCTCTTACAACACTGAAGCTTTCTTT. Protein: CASSSYNTEAFF. Complete variable domain (other parts from reference TRBV7-9 and TRBJ1-1): DTGVSQNPRHKITKRGQNVTFRCDPISEHNRLYWYRQTLGQGPEFLTYFQNEAQLEKSRLLSDRFSAERPKGSFSTLEIQRTEQGDSAMYLCASSSYNTEAFFGQGTRLTVV.

V usage is TRBV5-1 and J usage is TRBJ1-1; possibly TRBD1 for D (6 bases). From germline, CDR1 is SGHRS and CDR2 YFSETQ. The V and J ends lost 4 bases and 3 bases respectively, with 10 bases between them. The CDR3 is made up of 13 amino acids. The CDR3: CASSRRQDTEAFF. As DNA, the CDR3 is TGCGCCAGCAGCCGGCGACAGGACACTGAAGCTTTCTTT.

The rearrangement uses TRBV29-1 and TRBJ2-3; 8 positions match TRBD1. Germline trimming cut 7 bases from V and 6 bases from J; bases unmatched to any gene: 6. CDR1 is SQVTM, CDR2 ANQGSEA, per germline. This CDR3 has 12 residues. The CDR3 DNA follows: TGCAGCGCCGACAGGGGTGAGGATACGCAGTATTTT. It encodes CSADRGEDTQYF.

This clone was seen more than once but under ten times. The chain carries TRBV4-1 and TRBJ2-6; no reliable D call. The V end lost 1 base, the J end lost 0 bases, and 7 bases lay between the germline ends. There are 16 residues in the CDR3. CDR1 is MGHRA and CDR2 is YSYEKL in the germline V gene. The DNA of the CDR3 is TGCGCCAGCAGCCAAGTCTACAGCTCTGGGGCCAACGTCCTGACTTTC. Its protein product is CASSQVYSSGANVLTF.

This chain links TRBV7-2 with TRBJ1-2, with unresolved D. The V gene lost 6 bases and the J gene lost 4 bases, with 6 bases spanning the gap. CDR1 and CDR2 (germline): SGHTA, FQGNSA. The length of the CDR3 is 11 residues. DNA of the CDR3: TGTGCCAGCAGGCCCAGCTATGGCTACACCTTC. This sequence encodes CASRPSYGYTF.

This sequence joins TRBV7-2 and TRBJ2-7; 9 bases line up with TRBD2. The CDR3 has 14 residues. Germline V gene sequence: CDR1 SGHTA, CDR2 FQGNSA. The V and J ends lost 2 bases and 5 bases, in that order; junction bases with no gene match: 4. Here the CDR3 reads CASSLMGLADEQYF. CDR3 sequence (DNA): TGTGCCAGCAGCTTAATGGGACTAGCAGACGAGCAGTACTTC.

The chain employs TRBV11-1 and TRBJ2-5; a possible D gene is TRBD2 (5 bases). V was trimmed by 4 bases and J by 4 bases, leaving 10 bases between them. The CDR3 spans 13 residues. Germline V gene data show CDR1 as SGHAT and CDR2 as FQDESV (reference sequence). The CDR3 sequence: CASSSLGGETQYF. In nucleotides, the CDR3 is TGTGCCAGCAGCTCCCTAGGAGGAGAGACCCAGTACTTC.

This chain joins TRBV7-2 and TRBJ1-1, with TRBD1 as a possible D gene (6 bases). CDR1 and CDR2 (germline): SGHTA, FQGNSA. Between the trimmed V and J ends, which lost 7 bases and 11 bases, there was a span of 14 bases. There are 11 residues in the CDR3. The CDR3 region is CASTQVGAAFF. Here the CDR3 DNA reads TGTGCCAGCACCCAGGTGGGGGCGGCTTTCTTT.

In this sample, this clone turned up a few times. The chain combines TRBV11-2 with TRBJ2-1; D is perhaps TRBD1 (5 bases). The CDR3 contains 14 residues. From germline, CDR1 is SGHAT and CDR2 FQNNGV. The germline V and J ends were trimmed by 5 bases and 5 bases, with 13 bases remaining between them. For the CDR3, the DNA is TGTGCCAGCAGCCTCAGGGTCAACCACAATGAGCAGTTCTTC. The encoded protein is CASSLRVNHNEQFF.

V usage is TRBV9 and J usage is TRBJ2-1; D is unclear. Germline assignment: CDR1 SGDLS and CDR2 YYNGEE. The germline V and J ends were trimmed by 0 bases and 0 bases, with 7 bases remaining between them. The CDR3 runs to 15 residues. The CDR3 spells CASSVDTNSYNEQFF. The CDR3 bases are TGTGCCAGCAGCGTAGACACTAACTCCTACAATGAGCAGTTCTTC. The whole variable domain, remainder taken from reference TRBV9 and TRBJ2-1, is DSGVTQTPKHLITATGQRVTLRCSPRSGDLSVYWYQQSLDQGLQFLIQYYNGEERAKGNILERFSAQQFPDLHSELNLSSLELGDSALYFCASSVDTNSYNEQFFGPGTRLTVL.

The chain recombines TRBV10-3 with TRBJ2-4; possible D gene TRBD1, 6 bases. The CDR3 has 13 amino acids. Germline CDR1 ENHRY, CDR2 SYGVKD. Between the trimmed V and J ends, which lost 2 bases and 9 bases, there was a span of 11 bases. This CDR3 is CAISERGLAIQYF. The CDR3 DNA sequence: TGTGCCATCAGTGAGAGGGGGTTAGCCATTCAGTACTTC.

V and J are TRBV18 and TRBJ1-2; D gene unclear. Trimming removed 3 bases from V and 5 bases from J, with 16 bases in between. The germline V gene encodes CDR1 KGHSH and CDR2 LQKENI. The CDR3 has 15 residues. CDR3 coding DNA: TGTGCCAGCTCACCTACGCCGGGAGACCTGTATGGCTACACCTTC. Translated: CASSPTPGDLYGYTF.

The chain carries TRBV6-1 and TRBJ1-1; possibly TRBD1 for D (5 bases). Trimming removed 4 bases from V and 1 base from J, with 10 bases in between. The CDR3 is 14 amino acids. Per germline, CDR1 MNHNS and CDR2 SASEGT. The CDR3 DNA reads TGTGCCAGCAGTGGTAGACAGTGGAACACTGAAGCTTTCTTT. Translating gives CASSGRQWNTEAFF.

The gene calls are TRBV29-1 and TRBJ1-2, with D maybe TRBD1 (6 bases). The CDR3 runs to 19 residues. CDR1 and CDR2 from the germline V gene are SQVTM and ANQGSEA. V was shortened by 0 bases and J by 0 bases, with 23 bases between the two germline ends. The CDR3 spells CSVEDPWGGQGLANYGYTF. For the CDR3, the DNA is TGCAGCGTTGAAGATCCCTGGGGCGGCCAGGGGCTGGCTAACTATGGCTACACCTTC.

This clone was recorded only once. The chain employs TRBV25-1 and TRBJ2-1; D possibly corresponds to TRBD1 (5 bases). CDR3 length equals 16 residues. Looked up from germline, CDR1 is MGHDK and CDR2 is SYGVNS. V gave up 1 base and J gave up 7 bases, with 17 bases separating them. The CDR3: CASSEFGRVSKNEQFF. CDR3 sequence (DNA): TGTGCCAGCAGTGAATTTGGCAGGGTGTCCAAGAATGAGCAGTTCTTC.

V gene TRBV18 combines with J gene TRBJ1-2, with D possibly matching TRBD1 (5 bases). V lost 6 bases, J lost 7 bases, and 15 bases lay in between. Germline V gene sequence: CDR1 KGHSH, CDR2 LQKENI. The CDR3 spans 13 residues. This CDR3 reads CASSLQEVGGYTF. The CDR3 DNA reads TGTGCCAGCTCCCTACAGGAGGTGGGTGGCTACACCTTC.

The genes are TRBV19 and TRBJ2-1, with 9 bases fitting TRBD1. Germline V gene sequence: CDR1 LNHDA, CDR2 SQIVND (reference sequence). Losses at the gene ends were 2 bases for V and 13 bases for J; bases not matched to a gene: 6. CDR3 length: 13 residues. The CDR3, as DNA: TGTGCCAGTAGTATAAGGGGACAGGGACCCCAGTTCTTC. Translating gives CASSIRGQGPQFF.

This clone appeared a few times. The V and J genes are TRBV5-1 and TRBJ1-4; D is uncertain. The V end lost 0 bases, the J end lost 3 bases, and 9 bases lay between the germline ends. Per the germline V gene, CDR1 is SGHRS and CDR2 is YFSETQ. This CDR3 is built from 15 residues. The chain's CDR3 is CASSLAGVPNEKLFF. CDR3 coding DNA: TGCGCCAGCAGCTTGGCGGGAGTACCTAATGAAAAACTGTTTTTT.

The gene calls are TRBV5-1 and TRBJ1-6; possible D gene TRBD1, 6 bases. The CDR3 has 15 amino acids. The germline V gene encodes CDR1 SGHRS and CDR2 YFSETQ. Trimming pared 3 bases from V and 4 bases from J, leaving 11 bases between. The chain's CDR3 is CASSSNGQYNSPLHF. The CDR3 region has the DNA TGCGCCAGCAGCTCGAACGGACAGTATAATTCACCCCTCCACTTT.

The chain has TRBV5-1 and TRBJ1-1; TRBD1 might be the D (6 bases). Deletions cut 6 bases from V and 3 bases from J, with 15 bases between. This CDR3 is built from 14 residues. Germline loops: CDR1 SGHRS, CDR2 YFSETQ. CDR3 protein: CASISGGRDTEAFF. Here the CDR3 DNA reads TGCGCCAGCATTTCTGGGGGCCGGGACACTGAAGCTTTCTTT.

The chain uses TRBV5-6 and TRBJ2-2; tentative D call: TRBD2 (6 bases). Germline V gene data show CDR1 as SGHDT and CDR2 as YYEEEE. Trimming shortened V by 4 bases and J by 6 bases, and 13 bases separated the two germline ends. The CDR3 covers 14 residues. CDR3 nucleotide sequence: TGTGCCAGCAGCCCCCTCCCGGGAGCCGGGGAGCTGTTTTTT. Translating it yields CASSPLPGAGELFF. Full variable domain (remainder filled in from reference TRBV5-6 and TRBJ2-2): DAGVTQSPTHLIKTRGQQVTLRCSPKSGHDTVSWYQQALGQGPQFIFQYYEEEERQRGNFPDRFSGHQFPNYSSELNVNALLLGDSALYLCASSPLPGAGELFFGEGSRLTVL.

The chain has TRBV7-9 and TRBJ1-5; unclear D gene. This CDR3 has 15 amino acids. V lost 4 bases and J lost 4, with 14 bases in between. In germline, CDR1 is SEHNR, CDR2 FQNEAQ (reference sequence). DNA of the CDR3: TGTGCCAGCAGCTCGGACGGATTTGGGAATCAGCCCCAGCATTTT. Its protein is CASSSDGFGNQPQHF.

J is TRBJ1-5 and V is TRBV28; possible D gene TRBD1, 6 bases. The V gene lost 6 bases and the J gene lost 5 bases, with 11 bases spanning the gap. The CDR3 totals 13 residues. Germline lookup yields CDR1 MDHEN and CDR2 SYDVKM. The CDR3 protein is CASSPGVYQPQHF. The CDR3 DNA follows: TGTGCCAGCAGCCCAGGGGTTTATCAGCCCCAGCATTTT.

The chain carries TRBV5-4 and TRBJ2-5; D tentatively reads TRBD1 or TRBD2 (5 bases each). The length of the CDR3 is 13 residues. Looked up from germline, CDR1 is SGHNT and CDR2 is YYREEE (reference sequence). V was clipped by 8 bases and J by 4 bases, with 15 bases between them. CDR3: CASRGVDLETQYF. The CDR3 region has the DNA TGTGCCAGTCGAGGGGTTGACTTAGAGACCCAGTACTTC.

This clone was observed a few times. V usage is TRBV6-5 and J usage is TRBJ2-5; TRBD1 might be the D (5 bases). The length of the CDR3 is 15 residues. Germline V lookup: CDR1 MNHEY, CDR2 SVGAGI. Deletions cut 5 bases from V and 2 bases from J, with 15 bases between. CDR3: CASSSNRFTQETQYF. As DNA, the CDR3 is TGTGCCAGCAGTAGCAACAGGTTTACTCAAGAGACCCAGTACTTC.

V is TRBV4-2 and J is TRBJ1-4; D not certain. The V and J ends lost 4 bases and 0 bases respectively, with 9 bases between them. Germline lookup yields CDR1 LGHNA and CDR2 YNFKEQ. This CDR3 has 15 amino acids. As DNA, the CDR3 is TGTGCCAGCAGCCGAGTCTGGTCAACTAATGAAAAACTGTTTTTT. The encoded protein is CASSRVWSTNEKLFF.

This clone was found a few times. This sequence joins TRBV27 and TRBJ2-7; 7 positions agree with TRBD1. CDR3 size: 14 residues. V lost 5 bases, J lost 4 bases, and 8 bases stayed unmatched. Per germline, CDR1 MNHEY and CDR2 SMNVEV (reference sequence). The CDR3 here is CASSPTGKGYEQYF. DNA of the CDR3: TGTGCCAGCAGTCCGACAGGGAAAGGTTACGAGCAGTACTTC.